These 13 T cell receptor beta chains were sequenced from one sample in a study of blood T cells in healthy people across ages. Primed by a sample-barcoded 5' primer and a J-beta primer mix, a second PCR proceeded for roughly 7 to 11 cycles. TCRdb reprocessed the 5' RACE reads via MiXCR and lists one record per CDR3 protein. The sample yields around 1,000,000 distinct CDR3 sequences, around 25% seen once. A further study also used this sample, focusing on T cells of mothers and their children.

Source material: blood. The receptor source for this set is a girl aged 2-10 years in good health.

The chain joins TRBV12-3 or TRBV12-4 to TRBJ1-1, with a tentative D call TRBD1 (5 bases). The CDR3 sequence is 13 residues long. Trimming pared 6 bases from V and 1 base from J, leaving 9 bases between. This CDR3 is CASRRDWNTEAFF. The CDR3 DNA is TGTGCCAGCAGAAGGGACTGGAACACTGAAGCTTTCTTT.

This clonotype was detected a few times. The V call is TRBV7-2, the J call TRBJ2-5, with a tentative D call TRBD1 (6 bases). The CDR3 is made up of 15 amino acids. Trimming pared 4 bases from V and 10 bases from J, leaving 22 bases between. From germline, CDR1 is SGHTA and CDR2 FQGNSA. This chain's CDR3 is CASSSRLGRGKDQYF. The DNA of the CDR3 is TGTGCCAGCAGCTCACGTCTGGGAAGGGGGAAGGACCAGTACTTC.

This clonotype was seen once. The CDR3 DNA sequence: TGTGCCACTACGGGGGGCGCTGACACAGATACGCAGTATTTT. Residues: CATTGGADTDTQYF. This sequence joins TRBV24-1 and TRBJ2-3; weak D call: TRBD2 (7 bases). This CDR3 is built from 14 residues. Germline V gives CDR1 KGHDR, CDR2 SFDVKD. V lost 10 bases, J lost 2 bases, and 15 bases lay in between.

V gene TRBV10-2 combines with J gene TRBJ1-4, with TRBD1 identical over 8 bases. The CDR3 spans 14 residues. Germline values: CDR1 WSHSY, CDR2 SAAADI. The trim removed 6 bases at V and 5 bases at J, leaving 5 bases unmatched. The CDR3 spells CASRRDRRNEKLFF. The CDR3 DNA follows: TGCGCCAGCAGACGGGACAGGAGGAATGAAAAACTGTTTTTT.

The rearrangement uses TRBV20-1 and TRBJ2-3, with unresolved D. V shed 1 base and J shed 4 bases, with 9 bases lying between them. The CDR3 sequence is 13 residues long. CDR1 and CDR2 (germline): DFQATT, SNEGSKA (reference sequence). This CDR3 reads CSARVGNADTQYF. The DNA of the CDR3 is TGCAGTGCTAGAGTGGGTAACGCAGATACGCAGTATTTT.

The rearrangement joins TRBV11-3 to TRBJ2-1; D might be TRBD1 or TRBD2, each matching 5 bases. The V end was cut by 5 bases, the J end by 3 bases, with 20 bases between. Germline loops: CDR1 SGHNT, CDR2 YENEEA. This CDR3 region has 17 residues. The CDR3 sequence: CASSGKGRGQVYNEQFF. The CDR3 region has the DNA TGTGCCAGCAGCGGAAAAGGACGGGGCCAAGTCTACAATGAGCAGTTCTTC.

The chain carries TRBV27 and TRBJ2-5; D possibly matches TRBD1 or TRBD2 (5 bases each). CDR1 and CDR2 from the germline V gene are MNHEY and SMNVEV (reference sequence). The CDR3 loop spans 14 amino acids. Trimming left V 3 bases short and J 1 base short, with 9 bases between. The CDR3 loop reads CASSFIGAQETQYF. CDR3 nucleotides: TGTGCCAGCAGTTTTATCGGGGCCCAAGAGACCCAGTACTTC.

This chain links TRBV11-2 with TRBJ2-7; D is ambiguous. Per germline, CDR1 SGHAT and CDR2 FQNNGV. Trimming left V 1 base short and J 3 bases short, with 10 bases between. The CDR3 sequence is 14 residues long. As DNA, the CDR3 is TGTGCCAGCAGCTTAGGGTGGCAGAACTACGAGCAGTACTTC. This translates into CASSLGWQNYEQYF.

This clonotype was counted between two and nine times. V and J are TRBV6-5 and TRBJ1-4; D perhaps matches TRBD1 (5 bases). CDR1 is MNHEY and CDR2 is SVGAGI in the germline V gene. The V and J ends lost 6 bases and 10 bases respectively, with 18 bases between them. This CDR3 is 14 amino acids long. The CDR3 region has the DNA TGTGCCAGCAGAGAGTACCGGGGGGACGGAAAACTGTTTTTT. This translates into CASREYRGDGKLFF.

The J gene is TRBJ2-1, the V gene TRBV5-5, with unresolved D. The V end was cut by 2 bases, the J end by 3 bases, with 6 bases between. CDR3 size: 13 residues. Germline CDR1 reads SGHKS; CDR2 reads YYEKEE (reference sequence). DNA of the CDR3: TGTGCCAGCAGCTTCCTAGACTACAATGAGCAGTTCTTC. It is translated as CASSFLDYNEQFF.

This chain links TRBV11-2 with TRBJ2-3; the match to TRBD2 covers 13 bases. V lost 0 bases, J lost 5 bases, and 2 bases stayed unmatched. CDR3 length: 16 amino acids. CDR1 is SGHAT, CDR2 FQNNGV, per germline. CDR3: CASSLEGLAGEDTQYF. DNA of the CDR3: TGTGCCAGCAGCTTAGAAGGACTAGCGGGAGAAGATACGCAGTATTTT.

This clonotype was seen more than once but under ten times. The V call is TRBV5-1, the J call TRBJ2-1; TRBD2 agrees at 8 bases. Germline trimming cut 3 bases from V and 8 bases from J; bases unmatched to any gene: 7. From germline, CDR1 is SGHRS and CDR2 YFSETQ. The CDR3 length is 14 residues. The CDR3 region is CASSSYGGADEQFF. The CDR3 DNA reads TGCGCCAGCAGCTCATACGGGGGGGCCGATGAGCAGTTCTTC.

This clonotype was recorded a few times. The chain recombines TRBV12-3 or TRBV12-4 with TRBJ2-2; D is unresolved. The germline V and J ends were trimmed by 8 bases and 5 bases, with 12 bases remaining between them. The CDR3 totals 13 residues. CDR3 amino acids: CASALFATGELFF. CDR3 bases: TGTGCCAGCGCGCTTTTTGCGACCGGGGAGCTGTTTTTT.